This TCR beta chain was identified during a study of T cell repertoires in cytomegalovirus infection. About the study: Shared public TCR beta signatures pointed to both CMV infection and a matching HLA type.

Trimming removed 4 bases from V and 2 bases from J, with 11 bases in between. CDR1 SQVTM and CDR2 ANQGSEA come from the germline V gene. The CDR3 has 13 amino acids. This clonotype was picked up many times. Using its own MiXCR run on the reads, TCRdb lists one record per CDR3 protein. The repertoire holds more than 150,000 distinct CDR3 sequences, with about a quarter as singletons. Source material: PBMCs. This chain links TRBV29-1 with TRBJ1-2; unclear D gene. The origin of this receptor is a human donor in good health (CMV status not recorded). Some clones in this sample may be carry-over from other donors' samples. The CDR3 protein is CSVVGRMNYGYTF. The DNA of the CDR3 is TGCAGCGTTGTGGGCAGGATGAACTATGGCTACACCTTC.